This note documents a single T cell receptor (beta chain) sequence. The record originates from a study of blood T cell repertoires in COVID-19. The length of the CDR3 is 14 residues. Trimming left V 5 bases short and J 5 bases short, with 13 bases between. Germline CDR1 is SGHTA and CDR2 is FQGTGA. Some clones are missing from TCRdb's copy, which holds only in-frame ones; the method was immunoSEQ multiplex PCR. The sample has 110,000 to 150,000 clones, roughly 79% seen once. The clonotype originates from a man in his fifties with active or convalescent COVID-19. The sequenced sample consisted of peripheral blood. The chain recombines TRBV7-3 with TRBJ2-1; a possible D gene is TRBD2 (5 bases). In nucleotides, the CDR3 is TGTGCCAGCAGCCCAGACTATGAGCACAATGAGCAGTTCTTC. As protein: CASSPDYEHNEQFF.